The 18 T cell receptor beta chains given below trace back to one sample, sequenced in a study of early T cells in non-severe SARS-CoV-2 infection. MiXCR, applied by TCRdb to the 5' RACE reads, yields one record per CDR3 protein. The sample carries about 84,000 distinct CDR3 sequences, 12% recorded once. What was sequenced was whole blood. The receptor set was obtained from an adult who was a healthcare worker with PCR-confirmed SARS-CoV-2 infection or an uninfected control (not recorded which).

This clonotype was found a few times. This rearrangement joins TRBV20-1 to TRBJ2-3, with 7 bases aligning to TRBD1. Trimming removed 4 bases from V and 4 bases from J; junction bases left unmatched: 29. Germline V lookup: CDR1 DFQATT, CDR2 SNEGSKA (reference sequence). This CDR3 has 21 amino acids. The CDR3 protein is CSATLARLDRQGGEDSDTQYF. The CDR3 DNA sequence: TGCAGTGCTACCCTAGCCCGCCTGGACAGGCAGGGCGGCGAAGATTCAGATACGCAGTATTTT.

This clonotype occurred many times. The genes are TRBV12-3 or TRBV12-4 and TRBJ2-5; either TRBD1 or TRBD2 may supply D (5 bases each). Trimming removed 6 bases at V and 6 bases at J, with 14 bases between. The CDR3 contains 13 residues. This CDR3 is CASSRGVVQTQYF. The CDR3, as DNA: TGTGCCAGCAGCCGAGGGGTAGTGCAGACCCAGTACTTC.

This rearrangement joins TRBV20-1 to TRBJ1-2, with 7 nucleotides matching TRBD1. This CDR3 has 11 amino acids. Germline V gives CDR1 DFQATT, CDR2 SNEGSKA (reference sequence). Trimming cost V 3 bases and J 6 bases; bases outside gene matches: 1. CDR3 bases: TGCAGTGCTAGCAGGGGGAATGGCTACACCTTC. It specifies CSASRGNGYTF.

This clonotype has a handful of counts. The chain carries TRBV7-2 and TRBJ1-2; unclear D gene. This CDR3 has 12 amino acids. Germline V lookup: CDR1 SGHTA, CDR2 FQGNSA. Trimming pared 7 bases from V and 4 bases from J, leaving 10 bases between. The DNA for the CDR3 is TGTGCCAGCAAACGCAGCCTCTATGGCTACACCTTC. Encoded protein: CASKRSLYGYTF.

This clonotype has at least ten counts. The chain has TRBV6-2 or TRBV6-3 and TRBJ1-1; tentative D call: TRBD1 (6 bases). The V and J ends lost 6 bases and 7 bases respectively, with 12 bases between them. The length of the CDR3 is 12 residues. The germline CDR1 and CDR2 sequences are MNHEY and SVGEGT. The CDR3 spells CASSQVDSEAFF. The CDR3, as DNA: TGTGCCAGCAGCCAAGTGGACAGTGAAGCTTTCTTT.

This clonotype has more than one count but fewer than ten. The genes are TRBV12-3 or TRBV12-4 and TRBJ1-6; the D gene is possibly TRBD1 (5 bases). CDR3 length: 13 residues. V lost 4 bases to trimming and J lost 9 bases, with 10 bases between them. The CDR3 protein is CASSSTGGSPLHF. In DNA form, the CDR3 reads TGTGCCAGCAGTTCCACGGGGGGTTCACCCCTCCACTTT.

This clonotype was counted between two and nine times. A much larger clonotype is one base distant, so this may be a read error. This chain uses TRBV20-1 with TRBJ1-3; tentative D call: TRBD1 (5 bases). The CDR3 covers 13 residues. Trimming took 2 bases from V and 6 from J, leaving 11 bases between them. In germline, CDR1 is DFQATT, CDR2 SNEGSKA (reference sequence). CDR3 coding DNA: TGCAGTGCTAGAATAGGGGTTGAAAACACCATATATTTT. It is translated as CSARIGVENTIYF.

The table lists this clonotype with many counts. This chain uses TRBV3-1 with TRBJ2-3; the match to TRBD2 covers 15 bases. The junction had 3 bases not matched to a gene; V was cut back by 4 bases and J by 1 base. The CDR3 length is 17 residues. The germline V gene encodes CDR1 LGHDT and CDR2 YNNKEL (reference sequence). The CDR3 sequence: CASSLRTSGGGTDTQYF. The DNA for the CDR3 is TGTGCCAGCAGCCTGCGGACTAGCGGGGGGGGCACAGATACGCAGTATTTT.

Many counts were recorded for this clonotype. DNA for the CDR3: TGTGCCAGCAGCCACGGTGGGCGGGCCAGCTCCTACAATGAGCAGTTCTTC. Translating it yields CASSHGGRASSYNEQFF. This chain connects TRBV5-4 to TRBJ2-1; possibly TRBD2 for D (5 bases). The CDR3 spans 17 residues. V was cut by 4 bases and J by 0 bases, with 17 bases left in between. Germline CDR1 and CDR2: SGHNT and YYREEE (reference sequence).

There are many counts of this clonotype. The chain uses TRBV20-1 and TRBJ1-3; D not resolved. The CDR3 is 14 residues long. Germline CDR1 DFQATT, CDR2 SNEGSKA (reference sequence). V was cut by 4 bases and J by 0 bases, with 10 bases left in between. DNA of the CDR3: TGCAGTGCTACCTCACTGATCTCTGGAAACACCATATATTTT. Residues: CSATSLISGNTIYF.

The sample holds many counts of this clonotype. This chain links TRBV11-3 with TRBJ2-7; 8 bases align to TRBD1. The CDR3 sequence is 14 residues long. After removal of 6 bases from V and 2 bases from J, the junction contained 6 bases not matched to a gene. Germline V CDR1 and CDR2: SGHNT, YENEEA. The DNA of the CDR3 is TGTGCCAGCAGTGGACAGGGACCGACCTACGAGCAGTACTTC. Its protein is CASSGQGPTYEQYF.

This clonotype appeared a few times. The V call is TRBV28, the J call TRBJ2-7, with D maybe TRBD1 (7 bases). The CDR3 is made up of 14 amino acids. In germline, CDR1 is MDHEN, CDR2 SYDVKM. V was shortened by 6 bases and J by 2 bases, with 14 bases between the two germline ends. The DNA of the CDR3 is TGTGCCAGCAGCCACAGGGGAGGAGCCTACGAGCAGTACTTC. It is translated as CASSHRGGAYEQYF.

This clonotype was seen at least ten times. This chain links TRBV12-3 or TRBV12-4 with TRBJ1-2, with D perhaps TRBD1 (6 bases). The ends were cut back, 5 bases at V and 5 bases at J, with 21 bases in the middle. The CDR3 extends over 16 amino acids. The CDR3 sequence: CASSPPGARGGYGYTF. In nucleotides, the CDR3 is TGTGCCAGCAGTCCGCCGGGGGCGCGGGGAGGATATGGCTACACCTTC.

The chain combines TRBV7-6 with TRBJ2-1; 10 positions match TRBD1. V lost 2 bases, J lost 8 bases, and 6 bases stayed unmatched. Germline CDR1 and CDR2: SGHVS and FNYEAQ. The CDR3 loop spans 15 amino acids. The CDR3 loop reads CASSLIGTGDHEQFF. The CDR3 DNA sequence: TGTGCCAGCAGCTTAATCGGGACAGGGGACCATGAGCAGTTCTTC.

This clonotype was observed many times. The J gene is TRBJ2-7, the V gene TRBV21-1; the table gives TRBD2 as D, unverified against the DNA. TRBV21-1 is a pseudogene segment. This CDR3 has 15 residues. The CDR3 DNA reads TGTGCCAGCCCAGGAGTGGGCCGCCATGCCTACGAGCAGTACTTC. This codes for CASPGVGRHAYEQYF.

This clonotype was picked up many times. This sequence joins TRBV7-9 and TRBJ1-6; D is undetermined. Trimming cost V 1 base and J 7 bases, with 11 bases left between them. The CDR3 is 15 amino acids. Germline values: CDR1 SEHNR, CDR2 FQNEAQ (reference sequence). The CDR3 spells CASSLESAPNSPLHF. The DNA of the CDR3 is TGTGCCAGCAGCTTAGAGTCGGCACCCAATTCACCCCTCCACTTT.

This clonotype has a count of ten or more. The gene calls are TRBV11-2 and TRBJ2-1, with D possibly TRBD2 on 6 matching bases. The CDR3 has 15 amino acids. Germline-derived CDR1 and CDR2 are SGHAT and FQNNGV. V was trimmed by 6 bases and J by 6 bases, leaving 18 bases between them. CDR3 sequence (DNA): TGTGCCAGCAGTTCCCCGGGACTTTTCGGCAATGAGCAGTTCTTC. This gives the protein CASSSPGLFGNEQFF.

This clonotype was counted ten times or more. The chain combines TRBV7-2 with TRBJ2-1, with 7 bases lining up with TRBD1. With 3 bases clipped from V and 5 bases from J, the junction kept 10 bases outside the gene matches. The CDR3 has 16 amino acids. Germline CDR1 reads SGHTA; CDR2 reads FQGNSA. CDR3 DNA sequence: TGTGCCAGCAGCTTTCCGGCGACAGGGTTCGACAATGAGCAGTTCTTC. Translating it yields CASSFPATGFDNEQFF.